The 25 T cell receptor beta chains below all came from one sample that was sequenced in a study of blood T cell repertoires in COVID-19. TCRdb's copy holds only in-frame clones and misses some; the assay was immunoSEQ multiplex PCR. Among more than 130,000 clones listed, 84% were seen once. The specimen sequenced was peripheral blood. These receptors all come from a woman older than 75 in a cohort sampled during active or convalescent COVID-19.

The chain combines TRBV28 with TRBJ1-4; TRBD1 is a possible D gene (6 bases). Trimming left V 6 bases short and J 0 bases short, with 11 bases between. This CDR3 comprises 15 residues. Germline lookup yields CDR1 MDHEN and CDR2 SYDVKM. CDR3 amino acids: CASRRGGATNEKLFF. Written as DNA, the CDR3 is TGTGCCAGCAGAAGGGGGGGGGCAACTAATGAAAAACTGTTTTTT.

The chain carries TRBV5-6 and TRBJ1-2, with D possibly TRBD1 on 6 matching bases. Germline-derived CDR1 and CDR2 are SGHDT and YYEEEE. V lost 3 bases to trimming and J lost 4 bases, with 13 bases between them. CDR3 size: 14 residues. The CDR3 sequence is CASSWKQGTYGYTF. CDR3 nucleotide sequence: TGTGCCAGCAGCTGGAAACAGGGTACCTATGGCTACACCTTC.

The chain links TRBV2 to TRBJ1-1; 7 bases agree with TRBD1. Germline CDR1 SNHLY, CDR2 FYNNEI. The CDR3 loop spans 14 amino acids. The ends lost 6 bases at V and 0 bases at J; junction bases unmatched: 4. The CDR3 sequence is CASSPTGLNTEAFF. Written as DNA, the CDR3 is TGTGCCAGCAGCCCGACAGGGCTGAACACTGAAGCTTTCTTT.

This clone was seen more than once but under ten times. V usage is TRBV6-2 or TRBV6-3 and J usage is TRBJ2-3; no clear D gene. This CDR3 has 14 amino acids. V was trimmed by 1 base and J by 4 bases, leaving 9 bases between them. CDR1 MNHEY and CDR2 SVGEGT come from the germline V gene. The CDR3 DNA reads as TGTGCCAGCAGTTACTTGGCGGTGGCAGATACGCAGTATTTT. Its protein product is CASSYLAVADTQYF.

This clone has only one observation. The gene calls are TRBV3-1 (or the pseudogene TRBV3-2) and TRBJ1-4; D might be TRBD1 (5 bases). The CDR3 totals 14 residues. Trimming pared 1 base from V and 8 bases from J, leaving 11 bases between. Germline CDR1 reads LGHDT; CDR2 reads YNNKEL (reference sequence). DNA of the CDR3: TGTGCCAGCAGCCAAGCGGGGGAGATGGAAAAACTGTTTTTT. Amino acids: CASSQAGEMEKLFF.

This clone was seen a few times. J is TRBJ1-1 and V is TRBV5-5; 9 positions match TRBD1. The CDR3 is 16 amino acids. The V segment lost 3 bases and the J segment 11 bases; nucleotides outside the gene matches: 17. From germline, CDR1 is SGHKS and CDR2 YYEKEE (reference sequence). The CDR3 is CASSSGPRLGQGWAFF. The CDR3 DNA sequence: TGTGCCAGCAGCTCCGGACCTCGTTTGGGACAGGGTTGGGCTTTCTTT.

The chain has TRBV10-3 and TRBJ2-5; 7 bases align to TRBD1. V lost 1 base, J lost 2 bases, and 1 base stayed unmatched. Germline V CDR1 and CDR2: ENHRY, SYGVKD. This CDR3 is 14 amino acids long. DNA for the CDR3: TGTGCCATCAGTGAGTGGACAGGACAAGAGACCCAGTACTTC. It encodes CAISEWTGQETQYF.

The chain combines TRBV7-9 with TRBJ2-2; TRBD2 matches at 7 bases. Germline lookup yields CDR1 SEHNR and CDR2 FQNEAQ (reference sequence). The CDR3 runs to 15 residues. Trimming took 5 bases from V and 2 from J; bases not matched to a gene: 5. The CDR3 DNA reads TGTGCCAGCAGCCAAACTAGCGCCAACACCGGGGAGCTGTTTTTT. Protein sequence: CASSQTSANTGELFF.

This chain uses TRBV28 with TRBJ2-3, with 8 nucleotides matching TRBD2. CDR1 MDHEN and CDR2 SYDVKM come from the germline V gene. This CDR3 has 15 amino acids. Trimming took 5 bases from V and 0 from J; bases not matched to a gene: 4. CDR3 in amino acids: CASSSGGASTDTQYF. The CDR3, as DNA: TGTGCCAGCAGTAGCGGGGGTGCTAGCACAGATACGCAGTATTTT.

CDR3 residues: CASSPGPGRINEQFF. The CDR3 nucleotides are TGTGCCAGTAGTCCTGGGCCAGGGCGGATAAATGAGCAGTTCTTC. The chain has TRBV19 and TRBJ2-1, with a possible D match to TRBD1 (5 bases). Trimming took off 5 bases at V and 7 bases at J, with 18 bases between the two ends. The CDR3 is 15 amino acids. CDR1 and CDR2 (germline): LNHDA, SQIVND (reference sequence). Together with reference TRBV19 and TRBJ2-1, the CDR3 gives the full variable domain: DGGITQSPKYLFRKEGQNVTLSCEQNLNHDAMYWYRQDPGQGLRLIYYSQIVNDFQKGDIAEGYSVSREKKESFPLTVTSAQKNPTAFYLCASSPGPGRINEQFFGPGTRLTVL.

V is TRBV27 and J is TRBJ2-3; possibly TRBD2 for D (5 bases). Germline CDR1 is MNHEY and CDR2 is SMNVEV (reference sequence). Trimming removed 3 bases at V and 9 bases at J, with 13 bases between. The CDR3 runs to 13 residues. DNA for the CDR3: TGTGCCAGCAGTTTCATGGTAAGGGAGACGCAGTATTTT. This encodes CASSFMVRETQYF.

DNA of the CDR3: TGTGCCAGCTCACCGGACAGGGGGCTTTTGGCCGGGGAGCTGTTTTTT. This gives the protein CASSPDRGLLAGELFF. The chain uses TRBV18 and TRBJ2-2; 11 bases fit TRBD1. Unmatched junction bases numbered 6, after V lost 3 bases and J lost 6 bases. The CDR3 is 16 amino acids. CDR1 is KGHSH, CDR2 LQKENI, per germline.

The chain recombines TRBV2 with TRBJ2-5; tentatively, D is TRBD1 (5 bases). This CDR3 is built from 13 residues. In germline, CDR1 is SNHLY, CDR2 FYNNEI. V lost 3 bases, J lost 4 bases, and 9 bases lay in between. CDR3 nucleotides: TGTGCCAGCAGTGAGCAGGGTTTAGAGACCCAGTACTTC. Protein product: CASSEQGLETQYF.

The chain links TRBV29-1 to TRBJ2-3; 7 bases match TRBD1. This CDR3 is 13 amino acids long. J lost 5 bases, V lost 6 bases, and 8 bases had no gene match. Germline CDR1 is SQVTM and CDR2 is ANQGSEA. Here the CDR3 reads CSVSTGSRDTQYF. The CDR3 bases are TGCAGCGTCTCGACAGGGTCTCGAGATACGCAGTATTTT.

V gene TRBV3-1 (or the pseudogene TRBV3-2) combines with J gene TRBJ2-1; TRBD2 matches 9 bases. This CDR3 is built from 16 residues. Germline V lookup: CDR1 LGHDT, CDR2 YNNKEL (reference sequence). The J segment lost 12 bases and the V segment lost 4 bases, leaving 16 bases of the junction unmatched. CDR3 sequence reads: CASSLTSGRAMGGQFF. CDR3 nucleotide sequence: TGTGCCAGCAGCCTGACTAGCGGACGGGCGATGGGCGGGCAGTTCTTC.

On this clone: The sample contains more than one DNA sequence encoding this CDR3. This rearrangement joins TRBV27 to TRBJ2-7; D unclear. CDR3 length: 14 residues. V lost 2 bases, J lost 7 bases, and 15 bases lay in between. Germline V lookup: CDR1 MNHEY, CDR2 SMNVEV (reference sequence). CDR3 in DNA: TGTGCCAGCAGTTTACTAGGCAGTTCAAATGAGCAGTACTTC. Amino acid sequence: CASSLLGSSNEQYF.

The chain couples TRBV30 to TRBJ1-2, with 8 bases fitting TRBD1. Germline CDR1 is GTSNPN and CDR2 is SVGIG (reference sequence). CDR3 length: 14 residues. The V segment lost 2 bases and the J segment 2 bases; nucleotides outside the gene matches: 4. CDR3 in amino acids: CAWSTGTGNYGYTF. The DNA of the CDR3 is TGTGCCTGGAGTACCGGGACAGGAAACTATGGCTACACCTTC.

The chain combines TRBV5-1 with TRBJ1-1; TRBD1 matches 9 bases. Looked up from germline, CDR1 is SGHRS and CDR2 is YFSETQ. V shed 6 bases, J shed 4 bases, and the junction held 10 bases outside the gene matches. The CDR3 is made up of 15 amino acids. The DNA for the CDR3 is TGCGCCAGCACCATACGGACAGGGGACGGCACTGAAGCTTTCTTT. Translating gives CASTIRTGDGTEAFF. The full variable domain, in which reference TRBV5-1 and TRBJ1-1 provide the parts outside the CDR3, is KAGVTQTPRYLIKTRGQQVTLSCSPISGHRSVSWYQQTPGQGLQFLFEYFSETQRNKGNFPGRFSGRQFSNSRSEMNVSTLELGDSALYLCASTIRTGDGTEAFFGQGTRLTVV.

V gene TRBV30 combines with J gene TRBJ1-6, with D possibly matching TRBD1 (5 bases). CDR1 and CDR2 from the germline V gene are GTSNPN and SVGIG (reference sequence). The CDR3 is 15 residues long. The V and J ends lost 4 bases and 7 bases respectively, with 17 bases between them. The CDR3 loop reads CAWISGGAGNSPLHF. CDR3 nucleotide sequence: TGTGCCTGGATCTCAGGAGGGGCAGGGAATTCACCCCTCCACTTT.

This clone was seen just once. V is TRBV28 and J is TRBJ1-2; a weak D match, TRBD1 (5 bases). The CDR3 runs to 14 residues. The germline gives CDR1 MDHEN, CDR2 SYDVKM. V lost 2 bases to trimming and J lost 1 base, with 8 bases between them. In DNA form, the CDR3 reads TGTGCCAGCAGTTTAACAGGAGATAACTATGGCTACACCTTC. Its protein is CASSLTGDNYGYTF.

V is TRBV7-8 and J is TRBJ2-1; TRBD1 matches 9 bases. CDR1 and CDR2 (germline): SGHVS, FQNEAQ. V lost 5 bases and J lost 6; bases outside the gene matches: 8. CDR3 length equals 15 residues. The DNA of the CDR3 is TGTGCCAGCAGCATGCCCGGGACAGGGTTCAATGAGCAGTTCTTC. Protein product: CASSMPGTGFNEQFF.

CDR3 sequence: CASSYSGTGVEQYV. CDR3 in DNA: TGTGCCAGCAGTTACTCAGGGACAGGGGTCGAGCAGTACGTC. The chain has TRBV6-2 or TRBV6-3 and TRBJ2-7; TRBD1 matches at 10 bases. The CDR3 consists of 14 residues. Germline trimming cut 0 bases from V and 6 bases from J; bases unmatched to any gene: 2. From germline, CDR1 is MNHEY and CDR2 SVGEGT.

The chain recombines TRBV15 with TRBJ1-1, with D unresolved. The CDR3 consists of 14 residues. V was cut by 0 bases and J by 6 bases, with 11 bases left in between. Germline loops: CDR1 LNHNV, CDR2 YYDKDF (reference sequence). The CDR3 nucleotides read TGTGCCACCAGCAGAGATTCGGGGTTTTCTGAAGCTTTCTTT. It translates to CATSRDSGFSEAFF.

The V gene is TRBV7-9, the J gene TRBJ2-3, with a weak D call TRBD1 (6 bases). The CDR3 is made up of 12 amino acids. The V gene lost 4 bases and the J gene lost 7 bases, with 9 bases spanning the gap. Per germline, CDR1 SEHNR and CDR2 FQNEAQ (reference sequence). CDR3: CASSYRENTQYF. The CDR3 coding sequence is TGTGCCAGCAGCTACAGGGAAAATACGCAGTATTTT.

This chain links TRBV2 with TRBJ2-3; 8 nucleotides match TRBD2. Trimming at V came to 7 bases and at J to 3 bases, leaving 12 bases not matched to a gene. Germline values: CDR1 SNHLY, CDR2 FYNNEI. The CDR3 has 16 amino acids. The CDR3 bases are TGTGCCAGCACACGGGGGGGCCTTTATGAGACAGATACGCAGTATTTT. Translating gives CASTRGGLYETDTQYF.